These 10 T cell receptor beta chains came from one sample sequenced in a study of OX40 agonist ivuxolimab in advanced cancers. Produced via immunoSEQ multiplex PCR; TCRdb's table is partial and in-frame only. The table has 95,000 to 150,000 clones, 85% to 90% seen once; the top ten hold around 0.57%. This material consisted of CD4+ or CD8+ T cells sorted from blood, taken in a trial of the OX40 agonist ivuxolimab. Every receptor here comes from an adult with an advanced solid tumor such as melanoma, head and neck, liver or kidney cancer.

The chain links TRBV5-6 to TRBJ2-3; 8 bases are a match to TRBD1. The CDR3 runs to 15 residues. The junction had 9 bases not matched to a gene; V was cut back by 5 bases and J by 4 bases. Germline V lookup: CDR1 SGHDT, CDR2 YYEEEE. The CDR3 coding sequence is TGTGCCAGCAGACCGGGACAGGTGCGTGCAGATACGCAGTATTTT. Amino acid sequence: CASRPGQVRADTQYF.

The chain carries TRBV5-4 and TRBJ2-3; no definite D call. The CDR3 covers 14 residues. Trimming took off 0 bases at V and 5 bases at J, with 10 bases between the two ends. Germline CDR1 and CDR2: SGHNT and YYREEE (reference sequence). Here the CDR3 DNA reads TGTGCCAGCAGCTTGGAAATTACACAAGATACGCAGTATTTT. Its translation is CASSLEITQDTQYF.

The chain recombines TRBV7-2 with TRBJ2-7; D call uncertain. V was clipped by 3 bases and J by 2 bases, with 5 bases between them. In germline, CDR1 is SGHTA, CDR2 FQGNSA. This CDR3 has 12 amino acids. Written as DNA, the CDR3 is TGTGCCAGCAGCTTCGACCCCTACGAGCAGTACTTC. Amino acid sequence: CASSFDPYEQYF.

This clone has a handful of counts. CDR3 bases: TGCAGCGTTGTTTTTCTCGGGCACAATCAGCCCCAGCATTTT. Its protein product is CSVVFLGHNQPQHF. The gene calls are TRBV29-1 and TRBJ1-5; D gene uncertain. Germline lookup yields CDR1 SQVTM and CDR2 ANQGSEA. V was pared by 4 bases and J by 3 bases, with 13 bases between. This CDR3 spans 14 amino acids.

The V and J genes are TRBV18 and TRBJ2-1; possibly TRBD1 for D (5 bases). V lost 9 bases and J lost 4, with 10 bases in between. Germline V gene lookup returns CDR1 KGHSH and CDR2 LQKENI. This CDR3 region has 12 residues. The DNA of the CDR3 is TGTGCCAGTTCCCAGGGATACAATGAGCAGTTCTTC. It yields the protein CASSQGYNEQFF.

The chain recombines TRBV13 with TRBJ1-1; D perhaps matches TRBD1 (5 bases). CDR3 length: 13 residues. Germline V CDR1 and CDR2: PRHDT, FYEKMQ (reference sequence). V gave up 3 bases and J gave up 6 bases, with 11 bases separating them. The CDR3 here is CASSFGPRAEAFF. The CDR3 DNA follows: TGTGCCAGCAGCTTTGGGCCCAGGGCTGAAGCTTTCTTT.

V is TRBV7-2 and J is TRBJ2-3, with D possibly being TRBD1 or TRBD2 (5 bases each). Looked up from germline, CDR1 is SGHTA and CDR2 is FQGNSA. V was trimmed by 5 bases and J by 5 bases, leaving 17 bases between them. The length of the CDR3 is 15 residues. CDR3: CASSTQVGVEDTQYF. CDR3 nucleotides: TGTGCCAGCAGCACTCAGGTGGGGGTAGAAGATACGCAGTATTTT.

This clone has only one observation. J is TRBJ1-2 and V is TRBV30, with D unclear. Trimming pared 4 bases from V and 4 bases from J, leaving 13 bases between. Germline V gives CDR1 GTSNPN, CDR2 SVGIG (reference sequence). The CDR3 totals 13 residues. CDR3 bases: TGTGCCTGGAAAAAAGACCGGCGCTATGGCTACACCTTC. Translation: CAWKKDRRYGYTF.

This rearrangement joins TRBV18 to TRBJ2-3, with D possibly being TRBD1 or TRBD2 (5 bases each). Germline CDR1 reads KGHSH; CDR2 reads LQKENI. V shed 0 bases and J shed 5 bases, with 12 bases lying between them. This CDR3 is 15 amino acids long. DNA for the CDR3: TGTGCCAGCTCACCACCGGGACCCGATAGAGATACGCAGTATTTT. Translating it yields CASSPPGPDRDTQYF.

V usage is TRBV28 and J usage is TRBJ2-7; 10 nucleotides line up with TRBD1. Germline V gene data show CDR1 as MDHEN and CDR2 as SYDVKM. CDR3 length equals 17 residues. V dropped 5 bases and J dropped 7; count of bases not matched to a gene: 17. CDR3 residues: CASSREGGGTGAVEQYF. The CDR3 nucleotides read TGTGCCAGCAGTCGAGAGGGGGGAGGGACAGGGGCGGTTGAGCAGTACTTC.